Listed here is a single TCR beta chain. J gave up 3 bases and V 5 bases, and 10 bases lay outside the gene matches. Per germline, CDR1 ENHRY and CDR2 SYGVKD. This CDR3 region has 15 residues. These data originate in a study of blood T cell repertoires in COVID-19. Study information: Researchers got acute and convalescent COVID-19 samples from the United States, Italy and Spain. PBMCs, B-cell-depleted T cells, or T cells were the source of the cDNA or gDNA that made up the material.

Source study methods: Estimation of nucleated cell counts was performed using reference gene primer amplification. Only in-frame clones appear in the TCRdb table, and some are missing; sequencing was by immunoSEQ multiplex PCR. Clone size and V and J calls were adopted from that table, with D and trimming inferred from the DNA. The table lists 350,000 or so clones, 90% of them singletons. V usage is TRBV10-3 and J usage is TRBJ2-7; 7 bases are shared with TRBD2. Sequenced: peripheral blood. The clonotype was recovered from a young man with active or convalescent COVID-19. The CDR3: CAISSLSGLIYEQYF. CDR3 nucleotide sequence: TGTGCCATCAGTTCACTATCGGGACTAATCTACGAGCAGTACTTC.